The source of this TCR beta chain is a study of identical twins (dated by TCRdb to 2016 to 2017). In terms of the full investigation: TCR alpha and beta repertoires from monozygotic twins, unrelated adults of various ages and cord blood were deep-sequenced to test whether fetal clonotypes persist. Replicate twin experiments were performed at different times using different library preparation protocols to rule out contamination.

Libraries were prepared through 5' RACE. Data came from an Illumina HiSeq 2000. Template switching introduced a universal primer binding site; the final cDNA contained a unique molecular identifier, enabling accurate counting of TCR cDNA molecules. First-strand cDNA for TCR alpha and beta chains was synthesized from specific primers in the conserved constant-segment region. Each cDNA library was double barcoded, with a SMART-Mk sample barcode plus Illumina barcodes, to control for contamination. TruSeq adapter sequences, together with Illumina sample barcodes, were added in two successive PCR steps. TCR alpha and beta cDNA libraries were sequenced on the Illumina HiSeq platform with custom primers. As for the authors' bioinformatics: MiGEC processed the raw reads to extract unique molecular identifiers, while MiXCR was used to determine the CDR3 positions. For each individual, recombination models were inferred using an EM algorithm with the repgenHMM and IGoR tools. Shared clonotypes were analyzed with the tcR package in R, and sharing was normalized by the product of cloneset sizes. To study raw recombination free of thymic and clonal selection effects, out-of-frame nonproductive sequences were analyzed. TCRdb applied fastp at Q25 and MiXCR to the public reads, then kept only in-frame beta chains. Entries that share a CDR3 protein sequence are merged under the most common genes and DNA. For this entry, the V and J calls and clone size follow TCRdb and not the study's own pipeline. Recorded for this sample are around 250,000 distinct CDR3 sequences; roughly 13% of them occurred a single time. The ten biggest clones cover more than 3.5% of the sample.

Paper-wide results and their limitations: Invariant T cells such as MAIT and iNKT could partly confound zero-insertion analyses, though diverse VJ usage argued against this for most clonotypes. Abundant cord blood beta clonotypes had fewer insertions, young adult naive repertoires showed a similar but weaker trend, and memory repertoires showed no such trend. Conclusions relied on cross-sectional statistical analysis, since the same donors could not be followed over many years. The excess sharing between twins in beta out-of-frame sequences was weaker because fewer shared sequences reduced the signal-to-noise ratio. Out-of-frame TCR alpha sharing in monozygotic twins was systematically underestimated by recombination models, whereas sharing between unrelated individuals was in agreement with the recombination models. Compared with coincidental sharing between unrelated individuals, an excess of low generation-probability sequences was observed among out-of-frame TCR alpha sequences shared between twins.

Only healthy Caucasian donors were included. The twin cohort consisted of three pairs of female monozygotic twins, all aged roughly 18 to 30 years. Using Miltenyi CD45RO+ enrichment and human naive T-cell isolation kits, memory (CD45RO+) and naive T cells were isolated from PBMC. Points on this clonotype: Its antigen remains unidentified. The record has no base qualities; no much larger clone is one base away.

The V end loses 1 base and the J end loses 6 bases, and a stretch of 10 bases separates them. The germline V gene encodes CDR1 DFQATT and CDR2 SNEGSKA (reference sequence). The CDR3 contains 12 residues, cysteine and phenylalanine counted. Only the CDR3 DNA is retained, 36 bases long and in frame from the first base. The data were also submitted as part of a second study, on yellow fever vaccine responses in identical twins. As noted in the second study: According to the authors, the vaccine-induced T cell response in identical twins seemed to be partly convergent and partly specific to each individual. In identical twins, the study followed T cell clones that responded to the vaccine with precision.

The sample consisted of memory (CD45RO+) T cells sorted from blood. The sample's cell subset or site label is to be understood as: CD45RO+ enriched T cells. The chain employs TRBV20-1 and TRBJ2-7; the D segment may tentatively be TRBD1 or TRBD2, each giving 5 matched bases. This TCR derives from a woman under 30 in good health. The CDR3 has the sequence CSARVRGAEQYF. The base sequence is TGCAGTGCTAGAGTTCGAGGGGCCGAGCAGTACTTC.